This T cell receptor beta chain is drawn from a study of CD8 T cells in ankylosing spondylitis. The table lists this clonotype with many counts. The CDR3 is 14 residues long. Looked up from germline, CDR1 is SGDLS and CDR2 is YYNGEE. The ends lost 5 bases at V and 2 bases at J; junction bases unmatched: 5. TCRdb called the 5' RACE reads again in MiXCR, with one record for every CDR3 protein. The data show approximately 9,400 distinct CDR3 sequences, under 5% seen once. This sequence was found in a female donor with ankylosing spondylitis or in good health (not recorded which). Material for sequencing was blood, either unsorted or a sorted T cell fraction (not recorded which). The chain carries TRBV9 and TRBJ2-3; TRBD1 matches at 7 bases. Here the CDR3 DNA reads TGTGCCAGCAGTGAGGGACAGAACACAGATACGCAGTATTTT. It encodes CASSEGQNTDTQYF.